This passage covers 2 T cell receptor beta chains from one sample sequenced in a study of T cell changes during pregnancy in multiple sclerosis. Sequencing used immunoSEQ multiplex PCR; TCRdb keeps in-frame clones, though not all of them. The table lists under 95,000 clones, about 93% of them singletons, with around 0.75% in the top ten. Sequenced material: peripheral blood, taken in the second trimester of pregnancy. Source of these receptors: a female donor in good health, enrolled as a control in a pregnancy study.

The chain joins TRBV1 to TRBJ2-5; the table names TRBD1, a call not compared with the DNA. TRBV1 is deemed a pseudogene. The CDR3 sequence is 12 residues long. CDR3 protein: CTSSRRGETQYF. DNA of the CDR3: TGCACCAGCAGCCGAAGGGGAGAGACCCAGTACTTC.

This chain's CDR3 is CASSLDREYTEAFF. The CDR3 DNA reads as TGTGCCAGCAGCTTAGACAGGGAGTACACTGAAGCTTTCTTT. V usage is TRBV7-3 and J usage is TRBJ1-1; 7 bases are shared with TRBD1. The CDR3 covers 14 residues. Germline trimming cut 2 bases from V and 3 bases from J; bases unmatched to any gene: 3. Per the germline V gene, CDR1 is SGHTA and CDR2 is FQGTGA.